The 26 T cell receptor beta chains in this list originate from one sample, sequenced in a study of read filtering for tumor transcriptome and immune sequencing. This library used approximately 390 ng RNA and molecular barcoded adaptors spanning alpha/delta and beta/gamma chains. TCRdb itself ran the reads through MiXCR, one entry per CDR3 protein. Among over 35,000 distinct CDR3 sequences listed, 12% were seen once. The sample consisted of a population of CD138-negative cells sorted from bone marrow. These receptors all stem from a donor aged 40 or over with multiple myeloma.

This clonotype has a handful of counts. A junction boundary mismatches the germline segment, possibly from a read error. The V gene is TRBV4-1, the J gene TRBJ2-7, with TRBD2 matching 7 bases. Per the germline V gene, CDR1 is MGHRA and CDR2 is YSYEKL. This CDR3 is built from 14 residues. CDR3 loop: CASSQGTRAYERYF. In DNA, the CDR3 is TGCGCCAGCAGCCAAGGGACTAGAGCCTACGAGCGGTACTTC.

This clonotype has ten or more counts. This sequence joins TRBV20-1 and TRBJ2-2; D is unclear. Trimming left V 0 bases short and J 6 bases short, with 11 bases between. The CDR3 contains 14 residues. Germline V CDR1 and CDR2: DFQATT, SNEGSKA (reference sequence). The CDR3 is CSARDPRRSGELFF. Written as DNA, the CDR3 is TGCAGTGCTAGAGATCCCCGCCGGTCCGGGGAGCTGTTTTTT.

This clonotype has at least ten counts. The J gene is TRBJ2-2, the V gene TRBV29-1; D is undetermined. Trimming pared 7 bases from V and 4 bases from J, leaving 7 bases between. Germline CDR1 and CDR2: SQVTM and ANQGSEA. The length of the CDR3 is 11 residues. The CDR3 bases are TGCAGCGCCCGCTTCACCGGGGAGCTGTTTTTT. As protein: CSARFTGELFF.

This clonotype was detected many times. This chain links TRBV6-1 with TRBJ2-1, with 11 bases matching TRBD2. This CDR3 is 14 amino acids long. Germline assignment: CDR1 MNHNS and CDR2 SASEGT. Losses at the gene ends were 8 bases for V and 6 bases for J; bases not matched to a gene: 6. The CDR3 nucleotides are TGTGCCAGCGGTCTAGCGGGGGGAGGCAATGAGCAGTTCTTC. It is translated as CASGLAGGGNEQFF.

The chain is built from TRBV2 and TRBJ2-7; D is possibly TRBD1 (6 bases). This CDR3 has 14 amino acids. Germline CDR1 reads SNHLY; CDR2 reads FYNNEI. Trimming took off 3 bases at V and 3 bases at J, with 12 bases between the two ends. The CDR3 nucleotides are TGTGCCAGCAGTGATTTGGCAGGGGTCTACGAGCAGTACTTC. Amino acids: CASSDLAGVYEQYF.

This clonotype was picked up many times. The CDR3 coding sequence is TGTGCCAGCAGCCAAGGAGGGGGAGGACAGCCCCAGCATTTT. As protein: CASSQGGGGQPQHF. The genes are TRBV3-1 and TRBJ1-5, with TRBD1 as a possible D gene (6 bases). Germline assignment: CDR1 LGHDT and CDR2 YNNKEL (reference sequence). Trimming pared 1 base from V and 7 bases from J, leaving 11 bases between. This CDR3 is 14 amino acids long.

This clonotype was found many times. CDR3 bases: TGTGCCAGCAGCTTATACGGAGGGAGGTCCACTGAAGCTTTCTTT. Protein sequence: CASSLYGGRSTEAFF. This rearrangement joins TRBV7-2 to TRBJ1-1; D gene uncertain. CDR3 size: 15 residues. CDR1 is SGHTA and CDR2 is FQGNSA in the germline V gene. The ends were cut back, 2 bases at V and 4 bases at J, with 14 bases in the middle.

This clonotype is judged medium-sized. The V call is TRBV7-2, the J call TRBJ2-7; D is perhaps TRBD1 (6 bases). Germline CDR1 and CDR2: SGHTA and FQGNSA. Deletions cut 3 bases from V and 4 bases from J, with 7 bases between. CDR3 length equals 12 residues. CDR3: CASSFQGYEQYF. The CDR3, as DNA: TGTGCCAGCAGCTTTCAGGGGTACGAGCAGTACTTC. Together with reference TRBV7-2 and TRBJ2-7, the CDR3 gives the full variable domain: GAGVSQSPSNKVTEKGKDVELRCDPISGHTALYWYRQSLGQGLEFLIYFQGNSAPDKSGLPSDRFSAERTGGSVSTLTIQRTQQEDSAVYLCASSFQGYEQYFGPGTRLTVT.

Notes on this clonotype: The junction departs from the called germline gene at one end, perhaps through a read error. The chain links TRBV20-1 to TRBJ1-1; D gene unclear. The CDR3 has 13 amino acids. In germline, CDR1 is DFQATT, CDR2 SNEGSKA (reference sequence). DNA of the CDR3: TGCAGTGCCAGCCCAGGCTCGAACACTGAAGCTTCCTTT. Encoded protein: CSASPGSNTEASF.

This clonotype was seen repeatedly, ten times or more. The J gene is TRBJ2-3, the V gene TRBV27, with 12 positions matching TRBD2. CDR1 is MNHEY, CDR2 SMNVEV, per germline (reference sequence). This CDR3 is built from 16 residues. J gave up 6 bases and V 3 bases, and 7 bases lay outside the gene matches. As DNA, the CDR3 is TGTGCCAGCAGTTTGTTGGCTAGCGGGGGGGCGGATACGCAGTATTTT. It translates to CASSLLASGGADTQYF.

In this sample, this clonotype turned up many times. The chain combines TRBV6-1 with TRBJ1-4; D possibly corresponds to TRBD1 (6 bases). The V end was cut by 7 bases, the J end by 7 bases, with 13 bases between. Germline values: CDR1 MNHNS, CDR2 SASEGT. The CDR3 contains 13 residues. The CDR3 DNA is TGTGCCAGCACCGGGAGGGGGAGTGAAAAACTGTTTTTT. Protein sequence: CASTGRGSEKLFF.

The table lists this clonotype with many counts. The CDR3 coding sequence is TGTGCCAGCAGTTTTGGGCGAAGTTGGGGGATCCCCTACAATGAGCAGTTCTTC. This sequence encodes CASSFGRSWGIPYNEQFF. The rearrangement joins TRBV12-3 or TRBV12-4 to TRBJ2-1; D possibly uses TRBD1 or TRBD2 (5 bases each). The CDR3 runs to 18 residues. Trimming stripped 3 bases from V and 2 bases from J, with 20 bases between.

The table lists this clonotype with many counts. V gene TRBV6-1 combines with J gene TRBJ2-4, with 7 bases fitting TRBD1. The junction had 6 bases not matched to a gene; V was cut back by 4 bases and J by 0 bases. Germline CDR1 and CDR2: MNHNS and SASEGT. The CDR3 has 16 amino acids. The CDR3 DNA sequence: TGTGCCAGCAGTGGGACAGGACAGTTAGCCAAAAACATTCAGTACTTC. This gives the protein CASSGTGQLAKNIQYF.

This clonotype has at least ten counts. The chain joins TRBV30 to TRBJ1-2; D remains unclear. The CDR3 contains 16 residues. Germline CDR1 and CDR2: GTSNPN and SVGIG (reference sequence). The V end lost 4 bases, the J end lost 7 bases, and 25 bases lay between the germline ends. The CDR3 loop is CAWNRFPGRADTGYTF. The CDR3 DNA reads TGTGCCTGGAATAGATTTCCCGGACGGGCTGACACTGGCTACACCTTC.

Concerning this clonotype itself: This sequence may be a read error, since a much larger clone differs from it by one base. The chain employs TRBV3-1 and TRBJ2-5; 8 nucleotides align to TRBD2. The CDR3 spans 16 residues. Germline CDR1 LGHDT, CDR2 YNNKEL (reference sequence). This CDR3 is CANSQGLGGAWETQYF. The CDR3 DNA reads as TGTGCCAACAGCCAAGGACTCGGGGGGGCCTGGGAGACCCAGTACTTC.

V is TRBV7-2 and J is TRBJ2-3; 11 bases map to TRBD2. Per the germline V gene, CDR1 is SGHTA and CDR2 is FQGNSA. This CDR3 has 14 residues. The trim removed 2 bases at V and 13 bases at J, leaving 8 bases unmatched. CDR3 DNA sequence: TGTGCCAGCAGCTTACCCACTAGCGGGGGAAGGGAGTATTTT. Its translation: CASSLPTSGGREYF.

This clonotype was found many times. V gene TRBV5-1 combines with J gene TRBJ2-5; 9 nucleotides align to TRBD1. CDR1 SGHRS and CDR2 YFSETQ come from the germline V gene. V was pared by 6 bases and J by 7 bases, with 7 bases of the junction left unmatched. CDR3 size: 13 residues. CDR3 DNA: TGCGCCAGCACTTGGGACAGGGTTGCGACCCAGTACTTC. This gives the protein CASTWDRVATQYF.

This clonotype was counted many times. The gene calls are TRBV3-1 and TRBJ1-1; D uncertain. Trimming removed 3 bases from V and 3 bases from J, with 11 bases in between. Looked up from germline, CDR1 is LGHDT and CDR2 is YNNKEL (reference sequence). CDR3 length equals 14 residues. The CDR3 protein is CASSQSGDHTEAFF. In nucleotides, the CDR3 is TGTGCCAGCAGCCAGTCTGGGGATCACACTGAAGCTTTCTTT.

In the case of this clonotype: One end of the junction does not line up with germline, which may come from a read error. The chain uses TRBV10-3 and TRBJ2-7; D is unresolved. This CDR3 contains 15 residues. CDR1 ENHRY and CDR2 SYGVKD come from the germline V gene. The CDR3 is CAITESKSADYEQYF. The CDR3 DNA reads TGTGCCATCACTGAGTCGAAGTCGGCAGACTACGAGCAGTACTTC.

This clonotype was recorded many times. The chain is built from TRBV6-5 and TRBJ1-1; D gene ambiguous. CDR1 MNHEY and CDR2 SVGAGI come from the germline V gene. The CDR3 length is 16 residues. Trimming removed 6 bases at V and 2 bases at J, with 19 bases between. The CDR3 DNA follows: TGTGCCAGCAGACCCCTTTCTGCGGGCAGTAACACTGAAGCTTTCTTT. This gives the protein CASRPLSAGSNTEAFF.

Remarks on this clonotype: This likely traces to a read error, being one base from a far larger clone. J is TRBJ2-1 and V is TRBV5-5; 9 bases are a match to TRBD2. This CDR3 is 15 amino acids long. Germline CDR1 reads SGHKS; CDR2 reads YYEKEE (reference sequence). CDR3 amino acids: CTSSFLSGGQNEQFF. The CDR3 DNA follows: TGTACCAGCAGCTTTCTTAGCGGGGGCCAAAATGAGCAGTTCTTC.

This clonotype was seen many times. The rearrangement joins TRBV6-6 to TRBJ2-4, with TRBD1 as a possible D gene (6 bases). Trimming shortened V by 5 bases and J by 0 bases, and 14 bases separated the two germline ends. The CDR3 runs to 16 residues. Germline CDR1 MNHNY, CDR2 SVGAGI (reference sequence). The CDR3 region is CASSNRDVIAKNIQYF. The CDR3 DNA follows: TGTGCCAGCAGTAACAGGGATGTCATAGCCAAAAACATTCAGTACTTC.

This clonotype was seen repeatedly, ten times or more. The V call is TRBV7-9, the J call TRBJ2-1, with D unresolved. This CDR3 region has 11 residues. Germline CDR1 and CDR2: SEHNR and FQNEAQ (reference sequence). Between the trimmed V and J ends, which lost 5 bases and 8 bases, there was a span of 7 bases. CDR3 protein: CASSSGDEQFF. CDR3 nucleotide sequence: TGTGCCAGCAGCAGTGGGGATGAGCAGTTCTTC.

The table lists this clonotype with many counts. The CDR3 nucleotides read TGCGCCAGCAGCCAAGCGCTACAGACTAGCACTGAAGCTTTCTTT. Translating gives CASSQALQTSTEAFF. The V and J genes are TRBV4-1 and TRBJ1-1; D gene uncertain. The CDR3 sequence is 15 residues long. CDR1 and CDR2 from the germline V gene are MGHRA and YSYEKL. Trimming pared 1 base from V and 4 bases from J, leaving 13 bases between.

At least ten counts were recorded for this clonotype. The CDR3 here is CASSEWRDRVGGYTF. CDR3 DNA sequence: TGCGCCAGCAGTGAGTGGAGGGACCGGGTGGGCGGCTACACCTTC. The rearrangement links TRBV10-2 to TRBJ1-2; maybe TRBD1 (5 bases). Germline CDR1 and CDR2: WSHSY and SAAADI. V was shortened by 1 base and J by 8 bases, with 17 bases between the two germline ends. The CDR3 runs to 15 residues.

In its sample, this clonotype was seen many times. The chain carries TRBV29-1 and TRBJ2-3; D perhaps matches TRBD1 (5 bases). Deletions cut 6 bases from V and 4 bases from J, with 20 bases between. Germline values: CDR1 SQVTM, CDR2 ANQGSEA. The CDR3 is made up of 15 amino acids. Here the CDR3 reads CSVPAGYPRADTQYF. CDR3 nucleotides: TGCAGCGTACCCGCAGGGTACCCTAGGGCAGATACGCAGTATTTT.